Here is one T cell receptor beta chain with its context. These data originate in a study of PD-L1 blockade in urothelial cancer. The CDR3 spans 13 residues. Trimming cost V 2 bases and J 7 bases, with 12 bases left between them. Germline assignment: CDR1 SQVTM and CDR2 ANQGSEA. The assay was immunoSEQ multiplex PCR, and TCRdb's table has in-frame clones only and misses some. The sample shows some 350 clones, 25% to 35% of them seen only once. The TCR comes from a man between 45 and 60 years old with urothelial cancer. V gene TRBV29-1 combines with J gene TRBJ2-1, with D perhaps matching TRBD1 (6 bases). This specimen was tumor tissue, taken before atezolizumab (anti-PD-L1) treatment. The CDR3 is CSVEQGKENEQFF. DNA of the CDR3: TGCAGCGTTGAACAGGGGAAAGAAAATGAGCAGTTCTTC.